This paragraph covers one T cell receptor (beta chain) sequence. Its antigen remains undetermined. No base qualities exist here, and no much larger clone lies one base off it. Cut back by 6 bases and 4 bases, the V and J ends lie 9 bases apart. Sequences SQVTM (CDR1) and ANQGSEA (CDR2) are obtained from the germline V gene. Its CDR3 holds 11 amino acids, cysteine through phenylalanine. CDR3 DNA only is kept here, 33 bases in frame from base 1. These data originate in a study of T cells in localized non-small cell lung cancer (dated by TCRdb to 2018 to 2021). About the investigation overall: The study analyzed T cell repertoires of around 250 early-stage NSCLC patients, comparing tumors and uninvolved tumor-adjacent lungs. All 250 or so NSCLC patients in the cohort were treatment-naive and had localized lung tumors that were resected. Of the NSCLC patients, about 130 were male and some 97 were female, and the mean age was roughly 61 years.

TCR beta CDR3 regions were sequenced from DNA using the immunoSEQ Assay. In the authors' own workflow: To compute T cell density, TCR beta template counts were normalized to usable DNA, which was estimated by amplifying housekeeping genes. Richness was estimated using the preseqR package, with extrapolation to 400,000 templates for PBMC samples and to 120,000 templates for tissue samples. Clonality was taken to be one minus Pielou's evenness. Differential abundance testing on productive amino-acid clonotypes, with a minimum total count of 5 and an alpha of 0.1, was used to identify tissue-enriched TCRs. The Jaccard Index and the Morisita Overlap Index were used to quantify repertoire overlap between compartments. GLIPH grouped TCR beta CDR3s together with public tetramer-defined viral CDR3s, and a viral motif had to include at least three viral sequences and also show V-gene enrichment. As stored in TCRdb, this immuneACCESS dataset retains in-frame rearrangements with V and J assigned. A fraction of the clones does not appear; measured against another copy, unresolved V genes explain less than half of the discrepancy, and the remainder lacks a known reason. V and J calls and clone size come straight from that table; D and trimming were deduced from the DNA. This sample holds approximately 64,000 clones; 85% to 90% were observed only once. Of the sample, under 2.5% is held by the ten largest clones.

Points the paper makes about the study in general: A median of approximately 55 of the top 100 tumor clones were detected in paired uninvolved adjacent lung, and 28 of these tumor clones were also found among the top 100 clones of the paired uninvolved adjacent lung. Longer overall survival was associated with higher T cell density in blood, whereas shorter survival was associated with higher clonality in adjacent lung. Since the design was exploratory, TCR variables were selected using unadjusted p-values with no false-discovery rate correction. Uninvolved tumor-adjacent lung showed the highest T cell clonality, higher than tumor, which suggests more focused antigenic responses in the uninvolved tumor-adjacent lung. Because multi-region tumor sequencing was not done, intratumor heterogeneity could not be ruled out.

At diagnosis, peripheral blood, uninvolved tumor-adjacent lung and tumor were collected and were preserved as a mix of fresh-frozen and FFPE material. For TCR repertoire profiling, blood samples were analyzed in the form of peripheral blood mononuclear cells. The sample was peripheral blood, taken before any cancer treatment. This receptor chain uses TRBV29-1 and TRBJ1-2; no D segment can be confidently identified. This clonotype originated in a woman aged 35 to 75 with stage I lung adenocarcinoma. The CDR3 protein: CSVLWGYGYTF. Here is the DNA: TGCAGCGTCCTGTGGGGCTATGGCTACACCTTC. The variable domain in full, with residues beyond the CDR3 obtained from the reference TRBV29-1 and TRBJ1-2 genes, is SAVISQKPSRDICQRGTSLTIQCQVDSQVTMMFWYRQQPGQSLTLIATANQGSEATYESGFVIDKFPISRPNLTFSTLTVSNMSPEDSSIYLCSVLWGYGYTFGSGTRLTVV.